One sample yielded the 18 T cell receptor beta chains listed below, sequenced in a study of shared clonotypes between healthy human individuals. Only in-frame clones appear in the TCRdb table, and some are missing; sequencing was by immunoSEQ multiplex PCR. Of approximately 940,000 clones in the sample, about 80% were seen once. Sequenced input: memory CD4+ T cells sorted from blood. Indicated subset: CD45RA-negative fraction. Receptor source: a man younger than 30 in good health.

The chain carries TRBV9 and TRBJ2-7, with D uncertain. V was shortened by 0 bases and J by 1 base, with 8 bases between the two germline ends. Per germline, CDR1 SGDLS and CDR2 YYNGEE. The CDR3 contains 14 residues. The CDR3 bases are TGTGCCAGCAGCGTAGGTCCCCAATCCTACGAGCAGTACTTC. Its protein is CASSVGPQSYEQYF.

This clone showed up just a few times. J is TRBJ2-7 and V is TRBV7-2; 11 bases fit TRBD2. V dropped 5 bases and J dropped 0; count of bases not matched to a gene: 6. Looked up from germline, CDR1 is SGHTA and CDR2 is FQGNSA. The CDR3 consists of 16 residues. CDR3 sequence: CASSKGLAAFSYEQYF. DNA of the CDR3: TGTGCCAGCAGCAAGGGACTAGCGGCCTTCTCCTACGAGCAGTACTTC.

The chain uses TRBV5-1 and TRBJ2-1; D might be TRBD1 (5 bases). V lost 0 bases, J lost 6 bases, and 16 bases lay in between. Germline V CDR1 and CDR2: SGHRS, YFSETQ. The CDR3 consists of 16 residues. This chain's CDR3 is CASSLAAVGVGNEQFF. The DNA of the CDR3 is TGCGCCAGCAGCTTGGCTGCGGTAGGGGTGGGCAATGAGCAGTTCTTC.

This clone was detected once. This may stem from a read error, because a much larger clone lies one nucleotide away. Different DNA sequences within this sample yield the same CDR3. The gene calls are TRBV13 and TRBJ2-5; the match to TRBD2 covers 7 bases. The V gene end was trimmed by 5 bases and the J gene end by 5 bases; junction bases not matched to a gene: 5. The CDR3 length is 13 residues. Germline-derived CDR1 and CDR2 are PRHDT and FYEKMQ (reference sequence). DNA of the CDR3: TGTGCCAGCAGCGGACTAGTAGGGGAGACCCAGTACTTC. This codes for CASSGLVGETQYF.

The chain recombines TRBV29-1 with TRBJ2-3; 7 bases map to TRBD1. The junction had 7 bases not matched to a gene; V was cut back by 4 bases and J by 3 bases. The CDR3 runs to 14 residues. The germline V gene has CDR1 SQVTM and CDR2 ANQGSEA. For the CDR3, the DNA is TGCAGCGTTGGGGACAGCAAGGCGACAGATACGCAGTATTTT. It translates to CSVGDSKATDTQYF.

The rearrangement joins TRBV6-6 to TRBJ1-1; 7 bases fit TRBD1. Germline values: CDR1 MNHNY, CDR2 SVGAGI (reference sequence). Trimming removed 5 bases from V and 1 base from J; junction bases left unmatched: 7. There are 15 residues in the CDR3. The CDR3 nucleotides are TGTGCCAGCAGTGAGGGGGACAGTCAGAACACTGAAGCTTTCTTT. This translates into CASSEGDSQNTEAFF.

This clone came up a few times. The sample holds other DNA sequences that translate to the same CDR3. V and J are TRBV5-1 and TRBJ2-3, with 13 bases matching TRBD2. The CDR3 spans 16 residues. Per the germline V gene, CDR1 is SGHRS and CDR2 is YFSETQ. The trim removed 4 bases at V and 3 bases at J, leaving 5 bases unmatched. CDR3 in amino acids: CASSPTSGRGTDTQYF. In DNA form, the CDR3 reads TGCGCCAGCAGCCCCACTAGCGGGAGGGGGACAGATACGCAGTATTTT.

This clone was counted a single time. Here the CDR3 DNA reads TGTGCCAGCCGCTGGGGGGAGGGATGGATTTCACCCCTCCACTTT. It translates to CASRWGEGWISPLHF. The genes are TRBV7-2 and TRBJ1-6; D might be TRBD1 (5 bases). The germline CDR1 and CDR2 sequences are SGHTA and FQGNSA. The CDR3 is 15 amino acids. V lost 8 bases, J lost 9 bases, and 20 bases lay in between. The full variable domain, its missing parts supplied by reference TRBV7-2 and TRBJ1-6, is GAGVSQSPSNKVTEKGKDVELRCDPISGHTALYWYRQSLGQGLEFLIYFQGNSAPDKSGLPSDRFSAERTGGSVSTLTIQRTQQEDSAVYLCASRWGEGWISPLHFGNGTRLTVT.

V usage is TRBV11-2 and J usage is TRBJ2-1; 7 bases align to TRBD2. Trimming cost V 5 bases and J 9 bases; bases outside gene matches: 13. This CDR3 contains 15 residues. CDR1 and CDR2 from the germline V gene are SGHAT and FQNNGV. The CDR3 sequence is CASSPGLVLTFEQFF. For the CDR3, the DNA is TGTGCCAGCAGCCCTGGACTAGTCTTAACCTTTGAGCAGTTCTTC.

The V gene is TRBV6-1, the J gene TRBJ1-1, with 7 bases fitting TRBD1. The CDR3 length is 15 residues. Trimming removed 5 bases from V and 1 base from J; junction bases left unmatched: 7. Germline-derived CDR1 and CDR2 are MNHNS and SASEGT. Written as DNA, the CDR3 is TGTGCCAGCAGTCCCATGGGACAGTCGAACACTGAAGCTTTCTTT. It is translated as CASSPMGQSNTEAFF.

This chain links TRBV2 with TRBJ2-5, with 14 positions matching TRBD2. Germline loops: CDR1 SNHLY, CDR2 FYNNEI. The CDR3 runs to 16 residues. V dropped 8 bases and J dropped 5; count of bases not matched to a gene: 10. As DNA, the CDR3 is TGTGCCAGCCGGGCAGGGACTAGCGGGAGAGCGGAGACCCAGTACTTC. The encoded protein is CASRAGTSGRAETQYF.

V gene TRBV25-1 combines with J gene TRBJ2-3; D possibly corresponds to TRBD1 (6 bases). Between the trimmed V and J ends, which lost 3 bases and 4 bases, there was a span of 17 bases. Looked up from germline, CDR1 is MGHDK and CDR2 is SYGVNS. The CDR3 sequence is 16 residues long. The DNA for the CDR3 is TGTGCCAGCAGTGAGGCTCAAGCCCAGGGGTCAGATACGCAGTATTTT. Amino acid sequence: CASSEAQAQGSDTQYF.

The chain combines TRBV19 with TRBJ2-7; TRBD1 might be the D (5 bases). Looked up from germline, CDR1 is LNHDA and CDR2 is SQIVND (reference sequence). V gave up 9 bases and J gave up 3 bases, with 15 bases separating them. The length of the CDR3 is 13 residues. DNA of the CDR3: TGTGCCAGCATCCCAGGGAAACGCTACGAGCAGTACTTC. Protein sequence: CASIPGKRYEQYF.

V is TRBV27 and J is TRBJ1-4; weak D call: TRBD1 (6 bases). The V gene lost 3 bases and the J gene lost 7 bases, with 12 bases spanning the gap. CDR1 MNHEY and CDR2 SMNVEV come from the germline V gene (reference sequence). CDR3 length: 14 amino acids. CDR3 nucleotide sequence: TGTGCCAGCAGTTTGGGGGGCATGAGTGAAAAACTGTTTTTT. It codes for CASSLGGMSEKLFF.

V usage is TRBV6-5 and J usage is TRBJ1-1; 7 bases are shared with TRBD1. The V gene end was trimmed by 4 bases and the J gene end by 1 base; junction bases not matched to a gene: 3. CDR1 MNHEY and CDR2 SVGAGI come from the germline V gene. CDR3 length equals 14 residues. Here the CDR3 DNA reads TGTGCCAGCAGTTGGAGACAGGGGAACACTGAAGCTTTCTTT. It yields the protein CASSWRQGNTEAFF.

The rearrangement joins TRBV19 to TRBJ1-1; D gene unclear. Germline CDR1 and CDR2: LNHDA and SQIVND (reference sequence). The V end lost 5 bases, the J end lost 0 bases, and 13 bases lay between the germline ends. The CDR3 is 15 amino acids. The CDR3: CASSERPFMNTEAFF. DNA for the CDR3: TGTGCCAGTAGTGAAAGACCGTTTATGAACACTGAAGCTTTCTTT.

This clone was detected once. This may be a read error, as it is one base from a much larger clone. This rearrangement joins TRBV2 to TRBJ2-3; a possible D gene is TRBD2 (6 bases). The length of the CDR3 is 16 residues. The V gene's germline CDR1 is SNHLY and CDR2 FYNNEI. CDR3 region: CASSGIVAGRQDMQYF. CDR3 sequence (DNA): TGTGCCAGCAGTGGAATTGTGGCAGGGAGGCAAGATATGCAGTATTTT.

The chain employs TRBV5-1 and TRBJ1-5, with D unclear. Per the germline V gene, CDR1 is SGHRS and CDR2 is YFSETQ. Trimming pared 0 bases from V and 4 bases from J, leaving 11 bases between. The CDR3 totals 15 residues. CDR3 residues: CASSLEGFGNQPQHF. CDR3 nucleotides: TGCGCCAGCAGCTTGGAAGGGTTTGGAAATCAGCCCCAGCATTTT.